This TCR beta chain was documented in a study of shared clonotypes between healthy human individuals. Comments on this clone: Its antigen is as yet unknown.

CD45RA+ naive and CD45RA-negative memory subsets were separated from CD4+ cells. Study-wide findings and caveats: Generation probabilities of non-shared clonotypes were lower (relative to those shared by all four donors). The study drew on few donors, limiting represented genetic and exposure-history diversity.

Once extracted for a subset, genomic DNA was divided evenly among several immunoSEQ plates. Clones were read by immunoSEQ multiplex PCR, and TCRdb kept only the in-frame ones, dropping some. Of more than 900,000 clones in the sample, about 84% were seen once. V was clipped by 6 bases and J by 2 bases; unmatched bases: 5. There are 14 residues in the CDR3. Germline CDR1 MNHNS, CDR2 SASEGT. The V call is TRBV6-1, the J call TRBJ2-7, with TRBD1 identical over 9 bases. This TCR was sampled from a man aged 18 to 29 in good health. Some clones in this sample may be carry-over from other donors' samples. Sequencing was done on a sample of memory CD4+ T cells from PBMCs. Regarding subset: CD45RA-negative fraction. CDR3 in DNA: TGTGCCAGCAGAAAGGGACAGGGAGCCTACGAGCAGTACTTC. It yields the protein CASRKGQGAYEQYF.